The present entry profiles one TCR beta chain with its context. A much bigger clone sits one base away, suggesting this may be a read error. The second PCR ran about 7 to 12 cycles with a sample-barcoded 5' primer and J-beta primers. One entry per CDR3 protein, called by TCRdb with MiXCR from the 5' RACE reads. The sample contains 750,000 to 950,000 distinct CDR3 sequences, almost 30% of which appear only once. Looked up from germline, CDR1 is MNHNY and CDR2 is SVGAGI (reference sequence). V shed 7 bases and J shed 13 bases, with 20 bases lying between them. CDR3 length: 13 amino acids. PBMCs numbering at least 6.5 million were isolated per sample. This entry comes from a study of blood T cells in healthy people across ages. These data were also reused for a study on T cells of mothers and their children.

Specimen: blood. This TCR derives from a woman aged 40 to 50 in good health. V usage is TRBV6-6 and J usage is TRBJ2-4; a possible D gene is TRBD2 (6 bases). The CDR3 loop reads CASNTRGNNEQYF. DNA for the CDR3: TGTGCCAGCAACACCCGGGGGAACAATGAGCAGTACTTC.